A selection of T cell receptor beta chains follows, all from one sample in a study of blood T cell repertoires in COVID-19. Sequencing was performed with immunoSEQ multiplex PCR; in TCRdb, only in-frame clones are kept and a portion is missing. Of fewer than 500,000 clones listed, more than 85% are singletons. Sample: peripheral blood. The receptors derive from a woman younger than 45 with acute or convalescent COVID-19. CDR3s include the opening cysteine and the closing phenylalanine or tryptophan. The D gene is left open where the match is weak. Size values are once, few and many counts, or a class for expanded clones, and some rows have none.

abundance: NA
j_gene: TRBJ2-3
v_gene: TRBV28
d_gene: NA
CDR3nt: TGTGCCAGCAGTTTATTGGGACAACGGAGCACAGATACGCAGTATTTT
CDR3aa: CASSLLGQRSTDTQYF

abundance: NA
j_gene: TRBJ2-7
v_gene: TRBV5-1
d_gene: TRBD2
CDR3nt: TGCGCCAGCAGCTTGCAATCACTAGCGGGGGACCCCTACGAGCAGTACTTC
CDR3aa: CASSLQSLAGDPYEQYF

abundance: NA
j_gene: TRBJ2-7
v_gene: TRBV28
d_gene: NA
CDR3nt: TGTGCCAGCAGTTTTCCGAGCGTAAGCTCCTACGAGCAGTACTTC
CDR3aa: CASSFPSVSSYEQYF

abundance: NA
j_gene: TRBJ2-2
v_gene: TRBV19
d_gene: TRBD1
CDR3nt: TGTGCCAGTATGCTACTCGGGACAGCGAACACCGGGGAGCTGTTTTTT
CDR3aa: CASMLLGTANTGELFF

abundance: NA
j_gene: TRBJ2-1
v_gene: TRBV24-1
d_gene: TRBD1
CDR3nt: TGTGCCACCAGTGACCTTACAGGGGAGTTGTCTGATGAGCAGTTCTTC
CDR3aa: CATSDLTGELSDEQFF

abundance: NA
j_gene: TRBJ2-1
v_gene: TRBV3-1/TRBV3-2
d_gene: NA
CDR3nt: TGTGCCAGCAGCCAAGAAGGAGGCACAAATGAGCAGTTCTTC
CDR3aa: CASSQEGGTNEQFF

abundance: NA
j_gene: TRBJ2-5
v_gene: TRBV5-4
d_gene: NA
CDR3nt: TGTGCCAGCAGCTTCAGGGGTCAAGAGACCCAGTACTTC
CDR3aa: CASSFRGQETQYF

abundance: NA
j_gene: TRBJ1-2
v_gene: TRBV27
d_gene: NA
CDR3nt: TGTGCCAGCAGCCGGACAGTGGGAGGGTATGGCTACACCTTC
CDR3aa: CASSRTVGGYGYTF

abundance: NA
j_gene: TRBJ2-5
v_gene: TRBV4-1
d_gene: TRBD1
CDR3nt: TGCGCCAGCAGCCAGAGACAGGGAACCCAAGAGACCCAGTACTTC
CDR3aa: CASSQRQGTQETQYF

abundance: NA
j_gene: TRBJ1-1
v_gene: TRBV6-5
d_gene: NA
CDR3nt: TGTGCCAGCAGTCCGGCGCAGGGTGGCACTGAAGCTTTCTTT
CDR3aa: CASSPAQGGTEAFF

abundance: NA
j_gene: TRBJ2-3
v_gene: TRBV7-2
d_gene: TRBD2
CDR3nt: TGTGCCAGCAGCTTAGTGTGGCGGGGGAGCACAGATACGCAGTATTTT
CDR3aa: CASSLVWRGSTDTQYF

abundance: NA
j_gene: TRBJ2-5
v_gene: TRBV30
d_gene: TRBD2
CDR3nt: TGTGCCTGGAGGGTAGCGGGAATACAAGAGACCCAGTACTTC
CDR3aa: CAWRVAGIQETQYF

abundance: many
j_gene: TRBJ2-7
v_gene: TRBV3-1/TRBV3-2
d_gene: NA
CDR3nt: TGTGCCAGCAGCCCATACGTGGGGCTCGAGCAGTACTTC
CDR3aa: CASSPYVGLEQYF

abundance: once
j_gene: TRBJ2-1
v_gene: TRBV29-1
d_gene: NA
CDR3nt: TGCAGCGGAGAGAAGTTAGATGAGCAGTTCTTC
CDR3aa: CSGEKLDEQFF

abundance: few
j_gene: TRBJ1-2
v_gene: TRBV7-9
d_gene: NA
CDR3nt: TGTGCCAGCAGCTTACGGGGGGACTATGGCTACACCTTC
CDR3aa: CASSLRGDYGYTF

abundance: NA
j_gene: TRBJ1-5
v_gene: TRBV5-6
d_gene: TRBD1
CDR3nt: TGTGCCAGCAGCCATGGACAGGGACGTTATAGCAATCAGCCCCAGCATTTT
CDR3aa: CASSHGQGRYSNQPQHF

abundance: NA
j_gene: TRBJ1-1
v_gene: TRBV21-1
d_gene: NA
CDR3nt: TGTGCCAGCAGCCTACACAGGGCCATGAACACTGAAGCTTTCTTT
CDR3aa: CASSLHRAMNTEAFF